The 26 T cell receptor beta chains in this list originate from one sample, sequenced in a study of chemoradiotherapy in HPV16-positive cancers. Generated by immunoSEQ multiplex PCR, the TCRdb table keeps only in-frame clones and is missing some. The data show more than 15,000 clones, roughly 90% seen once. This specimen consisted of blood, obtained from a patient who underwent chemoradiotherapy. The receptor source for this set is a human donor with HPV-associated anogenital cancer.

The rearrangement links TRBV10-3 to TRBJ2-1; D might be TRBD1 or TRBD2, each matching 5 bases. This CDR3 comprises 11 residues. The germline CDR1 and CDR2 sequences are ENHRY and SYGVKD. V gave up 2 bases and J gave up 9 bases, with 5 bases separating them. The CDR3 here is CAISEGGEQFF. CDR3 nucleotides: TGTGCCATCAGTGAGGGGGGTGAGCAGTTCTTC.

V is TRBV10-3 and J is TRBJ2-1, with a possible D match to TRBD2 (7 bases). CDR3 length: 15 amino acids. V lost 6 bases to trimming and J lost 5 bases, with 17 bases between them. Germline CDR1 is ENHRY and CDR2 is SYGVKD. The CDR3 nucleotides read TGTGCCATCAGCCTGGGGAGGGGGGGCGACAATGAGCAGTTCTTC. Translation gives CAISLGRGGDNEQFF.

This sequence joins TRBV7-6 and TRBJ2-7; 10 nucleotides match TRBD1. The CDR3 length is 15 residues. CDR1 and CDR2 (germline): SGHVS, FNYEAQ. V dropped 1 base and J dropped 0; count of bases not matched to a gene: 0. The CDR3 reads CASSLGTGGSYEQYF. The CDR3 nucleotides read TGTGCCAGCAGCTTAGGGACAGGGGGCTCCTACGAGCAGTACTTC.

The J gene is TRBJ1-5, the V gene TRBV6-5, with 8 bases matching TRBD1. The CDR3 runs to 15 residues. Looked up from germline, CDR1 is MNHEY and CDR2 is SVGAGI. V shed 2 bases, J shed 7 bases, and the junction held 7 bases outside the gene matches. CDR3 loop: CASSYGQGLGQPQHF. The DNA of the CDR3 is TGTGCCAGCAGTTACGGACAGGGTCTTGGCCAGCCCCAGCATTTT.

V gene TRBV29-1 combines with J gene TRBJ2-3, with D maybe TRBD2 (5 bases). V was shortened by 3 bases and J by 0 bases, with 19 bases between the two germline ends. CDR3 length: 17 residues. Germline CDR1 and CDR2: SQVTM and ANQGSEA. As DNA, the CDR3 is TGCAGCGTTGAGGACTCAATAACAGCCCTTAGCACAGATACGCAGTATTTT. Translated: CSVEDSITALSTDTQYF.

The chain is built from TRBV5-6 and TRBJ1-1, with D possibly matching TRBD1 (5 bases). Looked up from germline, CDR1 is SGHDT and CDR2 is YYEEEE. V lost 3 bases to trimming and J lost 8 bases, with 8 bases between them. The CDR3 is 11 amino acids. This CDR3 reads CASSYRDEAFF. CDR3 sequence (DNA): TGTGCCAGCAGCTACCGGGACGAAGCTTTCTTT.

This chain connects TRBV9 to TRBJ2-7; D not resolved. Germline V gives CDR1 SGDLS, CDR2 YYNGEE. V shed 0 bases and J shed 1 base, with 11 bases lying between them. The length of the CDR3 is 15 residues. The chain's CDR3 is CASSVAPDISYEQYF. The DNA for the CDR3 is TGTGCCAGCAGCGTAGCCCCCGACATTTCCTACGAGCAGTACTTC.

This sequence joins TRBV10-3 and TRBJ2-3, with 15 nucleotides matching TRBD2. The CDR3 totals 19 residues. With V trimmed by 6 bases and J by 2 bases, 12 bases remained unmatched. The germline V gene has CDR1 ENHRY and CDR2 SYGVKD. The CDR3 DNA reads TGTGCCATCAGAGGTAAACCGGGACTAGCGGGGGGTCCCACAGATACGCAGTATTTT. This encodes CAIRGKPGLAGGPTDTQYF.

This chain links TRBV11-2 with TRBJ1-1; D is uncertain. The CDR3 consists of 13 residues. Germline loops: CDR1 SGHAT, CDR2 FQNNGV. The germline V and J ends were trimmed by 3 bases and 6 bases, with 11 bases remaining between them. CDR3 DNA sequence: TGTGCCAGCAGCTTTAGTGGCCGGGCTGAAGCTTTCTTT. The encoded protein is CASSFSGRAEAFF.

The J gene is TRBJ2-5, the V gene TRBV2; 8 bases fit TRBD2. There are 14 residues in the CDR3. With V trimmed by 5 bases and J by 2 bases, 4 bases remained unmatched. CDR1 is SNHLY, CDR2 FYNNEI, per germline. For the CDR3, the DNA is TGTGCCAGCAGTTTCGGGACTAGGCAAGAGACCCAGTACTTC. It codes for CASSFGTRQETQYF.

This chain links TRBV18 with TRBJ2-3; D possibly matches TRBD1 or TRBD2 (5 bases each). Trimming stripped 4 bases from V and 2 bases from J, with 10 bases between. The CDR3 consists of 14 residues. The germline gives CDR1 KGHSH, CDR2 LQKENI. The CDR3 reads CASSLGTNTDTQYF. In DNA, the CDR3 is TGTGCCAGCTCACTCGGGACCAACACAGATACGCAGTATTTT.

V gene TRBV28 combines with J gene TRBJ1-4; tentative D call: TRBD1 (5 bases). Germline V gene sequence: CDR1 MDHEN, CDR2 SYDVKM. V lost 7 bases to trimming and J lost 7 bases, with 19 bases between them. The CDR3 totals 15 residues. The CDR3 DNA follows: TGTGCCAGCACCAGACGTGCTATTGGGGGTGAAAAACTGTTTTTT. Encoded protein: CASTRRAIGGEKLFF.

This clone was observed once. The rearrangement joins TRBV6-6 to TRBJ2-7; D possibly corresponds to TRBD2 (5 bases). Germline V CDR1 and CDR2: MNHNY, SVGAGI (reference sequence). The CDR3 has 13 amino acids. The V gene lost 0 bases and the J gene lost 6 bases, with 9 bases spanning the gap. The chain's CDR3 is CASSYSREGEQYF. The CDR3 bases are TGTGCCAGCAGTTACTCGCGAGAGGGCGAGCAGTACTTC.

The genes are TRBV5-4 and TRBJ1-2, with 7 positions matching TRBD1. Losses at the gene ends were 0 bases for V and 0 bases for J; bases not matched to a gene: 2. The CDR3 runs 15 residues. The germline V gene has CDR1 SGHNT and CDR2 YYREEE (reference sequence). CDR3 sequence reads: CASSLGTGTNYGYTF. The CDR3 DNA is TGTGCCAGCAGCTTGGGGACAGGAACTAACTATGGCTACACCTTC.

The V and J genes are TRBV12-5 and TRBJ1-3, with D possibly matching TRBD1 (5 bases). CDR3 length equals 15 residues. Germline CDR1 LGHNT, CDR2 FRNRAP. Trimming took off 2 bases at V and 3 bases at J, with 11 bases between the two ends. In DNA, the CDR3 is TGTGCTAGTGGTTTGCCCACGGGGGTTGGAAACACCATATATTTT. Protein sequence: CASGLPTGVGNTIYF.

This clone was detected only once. The chain combines TRBV27 with TRBJ2-7; D ambiguous. Germline V gene data show CDR1 as MNHEY and CDR2 as SMNVEV (reference sequence). With 0 bases removed from V and 2 bases from J, the gap between germline ends came to 2 bases. This CDR3 has 12 amino acids. CDR3 DNA: TGTGCCAGCAGTTTATCTCCCTACGAGCAGTACGTC. It codes for CASSLSPYEQYV.

This clone appeared a few times. The chain carries TRBV7-9 and TRBJ1-2; 9 nucleotides agree with TRBD1. V gave up 1 base and J gave up 6 bases; unmatched junction bases: 3. CDR3 length: 14 residues. The V gene's germline CDR1 is SEHNR and CDR2 FQNEAQ (reference sequence). The CDR3 loop is CASSLGGQGNGYTF. CDR3 bases: TGTGCCAGCAGCTTAGGGGGACAGGGAAATGGCTACACCTTC.

The V gene is TRBV5-1, the J gene TRBJ2-2; the match to TRBD1 covers 9 bases. Trimming removed 3 bases from V and 2 bases from J; junction bases left unmatched: 2. The germline V gene encodes CDR1 SGHRS and CDR2 YFSETQ. The CDR3 extends over 15 amino acids. The CDR3 sequence: CASSSGQGNTGELFF. The CDR3 coding sequence is TGCGCCAGCAGCTCGGGACAGGGAAACACCGGGGAGCTGTTTTTT.

V and J are TRBV2 and TRBJ2-7; TRBD2 agrees at 8 bases. Unmatched junction bases numbered 2, after V lost 1 base and J lost 3 bases. Germline loops: CDR1 SNHLY, CDR2 FYNNEI. The CDR3 is made up of 14 amino acids. The CDR3 sequence is CASSEVAGGYEQYV. The CDR3 DNA reads TGTGCCAGCAGTGAAGTGGCGGGGGGCTACGAGCAGTACGTC.

The V call is TRBV18, the J call TRBJ1-6, with a possible D match to TRBD1 (6 bases). Germline CDR1 reads KGHSH; CDR2 reads LQKENI. The CDR3 spans 14 residues. V was shortened by 3 bases and J by 8 bases, with 11 bases between the two germline ends. CDR3: CASSPVGGDSPLHF. The CDR3 region has the DNA TGTGCCAGCTCACCCGTGGGGGGCGATTCACCCCTCCACTTT.

The chain couples TRBV9 to TRBJ1-1, with D unclear. The V end was cut by 0 bases, the J end by 1 base, with 7 bases between. This CDR3 region has 14 residues. CDR1 is SGDLS and CDR2 is YYNGEE in the germline V gene. CDR3 in amino acids: CASSVAGSNTEAFF. The CDR3 nucleotides are TGTGCCAGCAGCGTAGCAGGTTCGAACACTGAAGCTTTCTTT.

The chain links TRBV6-1 to TRBJ1-4; no firm D call. V was cut by 7 bases and J by 7 bases, with 16 bases left in between. CDR1 and CDR2 from the germline V gene are MNHNS and SASEGT. The CDR3 length is 14 residues. CDR3 sequence (DNA): TGTGCCAGCACCCGTAGCCGGTTGAGTGAAAAACTGTTTTTT. Amino acids: CASTRSRLSEKLFF.

This chain joins TRBV19 and TRBJ1-5; D may be TRBD1 (5 bases). The CDR3 spans 13 residues. CDR1 and CDR2 (germline): LNHDA, SQIVND (reference sequence). The germline V and J ends were trimmed by 7 bases and 7 bases, with 14 bases remaining between them. The CDR3 loop is CASTRQNGQPQHF. CDR3 nucleotide sequence: TGTGCCAGTACCCGACAGAACGGACAGCCCCAGCATTTT.

The chain has TRBV6-6 and TRBJ2-7; the D is unclear. The CDR3 length is 12 residues. Germline CDR1 MNHNY, CDR2 SVGAGI (reference sequence). Trimming cost V 2 bases and J 7 bases, with 9 bases left between them. CDR3 residues: CASSYPADEQYF. CDR3 nucleotide sequence: TGTGCCAGCAGTTACCCGGCAGATGAGCAGTACTTC.

J is TRBJ2-3 and V is TRBV11-2, with D perhaps matching TRBD2 (7 bases). Germline values: CDR1 SGHAT, CDR2 FQNNGV. This CDR3 region has 15 residues. Trimming took off 5 bases at V and 5 bases at J, with 17 bases between the two ends. The CDR3, as DNA: TGTGCCAGCAGCCCAGTTAGGGGGGGAGGAGATACGCAGTATTTT. This translates into CASSPVRGGGDTQYF.

The chain is built from TRBV27 and TRBJ2-1; 8 nucleotides align to TRBD2. V shed 7 bases, J shed 4 bases, and the junction held 9 bases outside the gene matches. Germline CDR1 MNHEY, CDR2 SMNVEV (reference sequence). The CDR3 consists of 15 residues. The CDR3 DNA is TGTGCCAGCATCCCCGGGGGGGCAGGGTACAATGAGCAGTTCTTC. Translating gives CASIPGGAGYNEQFF.